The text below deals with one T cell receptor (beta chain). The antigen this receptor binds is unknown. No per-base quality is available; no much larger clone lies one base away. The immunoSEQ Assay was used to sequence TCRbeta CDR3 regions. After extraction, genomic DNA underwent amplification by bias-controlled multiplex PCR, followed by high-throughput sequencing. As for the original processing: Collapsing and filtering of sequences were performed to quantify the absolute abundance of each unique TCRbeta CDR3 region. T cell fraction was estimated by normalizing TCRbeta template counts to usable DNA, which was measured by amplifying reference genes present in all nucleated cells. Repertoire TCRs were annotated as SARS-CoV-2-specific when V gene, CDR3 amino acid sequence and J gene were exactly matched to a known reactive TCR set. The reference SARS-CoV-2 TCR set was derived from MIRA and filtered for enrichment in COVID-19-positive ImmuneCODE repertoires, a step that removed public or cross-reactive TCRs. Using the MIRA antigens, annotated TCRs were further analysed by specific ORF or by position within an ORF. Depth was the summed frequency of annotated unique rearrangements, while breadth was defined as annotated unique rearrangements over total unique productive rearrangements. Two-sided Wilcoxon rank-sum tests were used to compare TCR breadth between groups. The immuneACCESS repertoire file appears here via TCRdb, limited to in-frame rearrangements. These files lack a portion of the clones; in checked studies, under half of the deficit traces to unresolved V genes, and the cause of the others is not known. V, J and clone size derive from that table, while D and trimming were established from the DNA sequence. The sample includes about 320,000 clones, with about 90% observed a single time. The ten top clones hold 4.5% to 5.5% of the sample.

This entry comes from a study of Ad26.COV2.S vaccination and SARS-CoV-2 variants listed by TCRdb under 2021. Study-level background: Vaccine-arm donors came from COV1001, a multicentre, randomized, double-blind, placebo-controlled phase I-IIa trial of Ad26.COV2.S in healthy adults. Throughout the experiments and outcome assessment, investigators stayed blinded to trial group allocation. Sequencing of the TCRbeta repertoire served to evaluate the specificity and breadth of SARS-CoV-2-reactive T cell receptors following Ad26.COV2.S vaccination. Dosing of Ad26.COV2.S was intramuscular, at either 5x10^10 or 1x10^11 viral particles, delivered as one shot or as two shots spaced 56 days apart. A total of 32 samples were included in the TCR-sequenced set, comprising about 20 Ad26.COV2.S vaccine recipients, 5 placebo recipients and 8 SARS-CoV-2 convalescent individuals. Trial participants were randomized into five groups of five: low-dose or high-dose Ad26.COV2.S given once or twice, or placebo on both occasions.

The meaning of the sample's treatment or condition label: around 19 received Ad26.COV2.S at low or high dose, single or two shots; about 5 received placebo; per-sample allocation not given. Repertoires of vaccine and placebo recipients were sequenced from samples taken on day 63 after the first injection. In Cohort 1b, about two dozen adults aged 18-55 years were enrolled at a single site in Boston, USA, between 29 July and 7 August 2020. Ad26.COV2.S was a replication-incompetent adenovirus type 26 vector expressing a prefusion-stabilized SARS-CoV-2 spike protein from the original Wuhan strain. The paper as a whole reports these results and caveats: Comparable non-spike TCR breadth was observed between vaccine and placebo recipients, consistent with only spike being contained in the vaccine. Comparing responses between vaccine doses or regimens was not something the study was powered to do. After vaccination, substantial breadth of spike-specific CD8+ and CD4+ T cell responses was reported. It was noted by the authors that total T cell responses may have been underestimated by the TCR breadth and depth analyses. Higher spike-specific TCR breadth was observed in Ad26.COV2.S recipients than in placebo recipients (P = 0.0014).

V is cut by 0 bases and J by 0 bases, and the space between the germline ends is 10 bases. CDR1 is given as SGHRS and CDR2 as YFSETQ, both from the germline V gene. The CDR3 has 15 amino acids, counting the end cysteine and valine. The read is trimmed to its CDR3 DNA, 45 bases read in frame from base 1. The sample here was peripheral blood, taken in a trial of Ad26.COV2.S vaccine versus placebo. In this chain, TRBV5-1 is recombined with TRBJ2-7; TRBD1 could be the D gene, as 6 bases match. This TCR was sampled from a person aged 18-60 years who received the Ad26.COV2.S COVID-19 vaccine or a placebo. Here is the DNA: TGCGCCAGCAGCTTGGCCCCGGACAGCTCCTACGAGCAGTACGTC. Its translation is CASSLAPDSSYEQYV.